This TCR beta chain was observed in a study of molecular identifiers for immune sequencing clone quantification. Naive CD8 T cells, phenotype CD8+CD4-CCR7+CD45RA+, were sorted. From germline, CDR1 is MNHEY and CDR2 SVGAGI. The CDR3 sequence is 16 residues long. V lost 0 bases and J 5 bases, leaving 16 bases between the germline ends. The table lists this clonotype with many counts. TCRdb ran MiXCR on the PCR reads and lists one entry per CDR3 protein. The sample holds roughly 90,000 distinct CDR3 sequences, 20% to 25% seen once. The sequence was obtained from a human donor in good health. Some libraries in this study had Jurkat cell RNA spiked in. Input material: naive CD8+ T cells from blood, with Jurkat cell RNA spiked in. Subset described: FACS-sorted CD8+CD4-CCR7+CD45RA+ naive T cells. The rearrangement joins TRBV6-5 to TRBJ2-5, with D perhaps TRBD1 or TRBD2 (5 bases each). The CDR3, as DNA: TGTGCCAGCAGTTACTCGGGGCCACTAGTCCTGGAGACCCAGTACTTC. Amino acids: CASSYSGPLVLETQYF.